This section outlines one T cell receptor beta chain sequence together with its context. The sample belongs to a study of control samples from healthy donors and cancer patients. Trimming at V came to 4 bases and at J to 5 bases, leaving 7 bases not matched to a gene. CDR3 length: 16 residues. Looked up from germline, CDR1 is SGHRS and CDR2 is YFSETQ. The assay was immunoSEQ multiplex PCR, and TCRdb's table has in-frame clones only and misses some. The table lists approximately 170,000 clones, 88% of them singletons. Sequencing was carried out using blood. This sequence originates from a woman younger than 45 in good health. V is TRBV5-1 and J is TRBJ1-6; 9 positions agree with TRBD1. The chain's CDR3 is CASSPRQGGNNSPLHF. The CDR3 nucleotides read TGCGCCAGCAGCCCAAGACAGGGGGGGAATAATTCACCCCTCCACTTT.